This T cell receptor (beta chain) was identified in a study of T-cell reconstitution after alpha-beta-depleted transplantation in children (dated by TCRdb to the mid-2010s). Describing the broader study: T-cell immune reconstitution after TCRalphabeta/CD19-depleted allogeneic hematopoietic cell transplantation in children was quantitatively tracked in the study by means of TCR repertoire profiling. Beyond this particular receptor, the publication reports: In some patients, high TCRbeta diversity at day 60 was attributed to recipient T cells and intrathymic progenitors that had survived conditioning. The apparently early recovery of alphabetaT-cell counts about two months after transplant reportedly depended on only several hundred rapidly expanded clones that came from non-depleted graft cells. Hyperexpanded clone frequencies declined over subsequent months; after one year, T-cell counts and TCRbeta diversity were mostly attributed to newly produced T cells.

This clonotype was recorded at least ten times. Its cognate antigen has yet to be identified. The sample holds no much larger clone one base away, and base qualities are not on file. What this sample's treatment or condition label stands for: allogeneic hematopoietic cell transplantation with graft depleted of TCRalphabeta T cells and CD19 B cells. Transplant recipients were children who received TCRalphabeta/CD19-depleted allogeneic hematopoietic cell grafts. The library came from PCR. Sequencing instrument: Illumina HiSeq 2500. TCR library preparation used molecular barcoding, with unique molecular identifiers applied to normalize quantification of the TCRbeta repertoire. Starting from the raw public reads, TCRdb applied fastp trimming at Q25, assembled clones with MiXCR and retained in-frame beta chains. Each CDR3 protein appears once, grouped with its most common genes and DNA. The sample includes almost 500,000 distinct CDR3 sequences, with 10% to 13% observed a single time. The ten largest clones capture 2% of the sample.

The junction shows trimming of 0 bases on V and 5 bases on J, plus 14 bases between the germline ends. Reading the germline V gene gives CDR1 SGHRS and CDR2 YFSETQ. Inclusive of the bounding cysteine and phenylalanine, the CDR3 is 15 residues long. Only the CDR3 DNA is retained, 45 bases long and in frame from the first base. This receptor was taken from a child aged 2 to 10 with inherited bone marrow failure, due to receive a stem cell transplant. The sample was PBMCs, taken before TCRalphabeta/CD19-depleted stem cell transplant. The chain is made from TRBV5-1 and TRBJ2-5; a weak D assignment points to TRBD1 (6 bases agree). The DNA sequence is TGCGCCAGCAGCTTGGACCGGCAGGGGTGGGAGACCCAGTACTTC. Its amino acids are CASSLDRQGWETQYF.